Listed below are T cell receptor beta chains from one sample, sequenced in a study of early T cells in non-severe SARS-CoV-2 infection. TCRdb reprocessed the 5' RACE reads via MiXCR and lists one record per CDR3 protein. Found here are 95,000 to 100,000 distinct CDR3 sequences, less than 15% of them singletons; the top ten hold over 2%. The sequenced material came from whole blood. These receptors were collected from an adult who was a healthcare worker with PCR-confirmed SARS-CoV-2 infection or an uninfected control (not recorded which). CDR3s include the opening cysteine and the closing phenylalanine or tryptophan. D genes are given only for firm matches. A clone size is listed for some rows: how often the clone was seen (once, few, many), or a class if it is expanded.

j_call clone_size d_call v_call cdr3_aa cdr3_nt
TRBJ2-1 many NA TRBV3-1 CASSQDPQRLDNEQFF TGTGCCAGCAGCCAAGATCCCCAGCGGCTAGACAATGAGCAGTTCTTC
TRBJ2-7 many NA TRBV29-1 CSVEKGYEQYF TGCAGCGTTGAGAAAGGGTACGAGCAGTACTTC
TRBJ1-1 few NA TRBV28 CASSLETMNTEAFF TGTGCCAGCAGTTTAGAGACAATGAACACTGAAGCTTTCTTT
TRBJ1-1 NA NA TRBV6-2/TRBV6-3 CASSYSTENTEAFF TGTGCCAGCAGTTACTCCACAGAAAACACTGAAGCTTTCTTT
TRBJ1-1 NA NA TRBV12-3/TRBV12-4 CASSPHQGGTEAFF TGTGCCAGCAGTCCCCACCAGGGAGGCACTGAAGCTTTCTTT
TRBJ1-1 many NA TRBV7-2 CASSFPGLEAFF TGTGCCAGCAGCTTCCCGGGTCTTGAAGCTTTCTTT
TRBJ1-1 many NA TRBV6-4 CASSAGTNTEAFF TGTGCCAGCAGCGCCGGGACGAACACTGAAGCTTTCTTT
TRBJ2-5 NA NA TRBV4-1 CASSREELGRRIETQYF TGCGCCAGCAGCCGGGAGGAACTGGGACGTCGGATAGAGACCCAGTACTTC
TRBJ2-7 NA NA TRBV25-1 CASTEDISYEQYF TGTGCCAGCACAGAGGACATCTCCTACGAGCAGTACTTC
TRBJ1-2 NA TRBD1 TRBV29-1 CSVAGQGAGGYTF TGCAGCGTTGCGGGGCAGGGGGCGGGCGGCTACACCTTC
TRBJ2-5 NA TRBD2 TRBV7-3 CASSPRGGSETQYF TGTGCCAGCAGCCCCCGCGGGGGGTCGGAGACCCAGTACTTC